One and the same sample provided the 29 T cell receptor beta chains below, sequenced in a study of cytomegalovirus exposure and HLA in healthy donors. Clones were sequenced by immunoSEQ multiplex PCR, and TCRdb holds only the in-frame ones, with some missing. The sample records 100,000 to 150,000 clones, 80% to 90% being singletons. Sequencing was done on a sample of PBMCs. The origin of the receptors is a woman aged 18-29 years in good health and CMV-seronegative.

This clone was counted once. The chain links TRBV27 to TRBJ1-6; 8 bases are a match to TRBD1. CDR1 is MNHEY, CDR2 SMNVEV, per germline (reference sequence). V was pared by 6 bases and J by 6 bases, with 4 bases of the junction left unmatched. This CDR3 has 14 residues. The CDR3 bases are TGTGCCAGCAGAGACAGGGGCGGTAATTCACCCCTCCACTTT. As protein: CASRDRGGNSPLHF.

The genes are TRBV5-1 and TRBJ2-6; 8 nucleotides match TRBD1. Unmatched junction bases numbered 6, after V lost 4 bases and J lost 0 bases. This CDR3 has 17 amino acids. Germline V gives CDR1 SGHRS, CDR2 YFSETQ. The CDR3 sequence is CASSQGTGISGANVLTF. The CDR3 nucleotides read TGCGCCAGCAGCCAAGGGACAGGCATCTCTGGGGCCAACGTCCTGACTTTC.

The gene calls are TRBV20-1 and TRBJ2-3, with TRBD1 as a possible D gene (6 bases). Germline V lookup: CDR1 DFQATT, CDR2 SNEGSKA (reference sequence). The length of the CDR3 is 11 residues. Trimming left V 6 bases short and J 6 bases short, with 10 bases between. CDR3 DNA sequence: TGCAGTGCGCAGGGGTTGGATACGCAGTATTTT. This translates into CSAQGLDTQYF.

J is TRBJ2-3 and V is TRBV19; 10 nucleotides agree with TRBD1. CDR3 length equals 15 residues. Germline V gene lookup returns CDR1 LNHDA and CDR2 SQIVND (reference sequence). The V gene end was trimmed by 10 bases and the J gene end by 1 base; junction bases not matched to a gene: 8. For the CDR3, the DNA is TGTGCCATTTCAGACAGGGGGCCGGGCACAGATACGCAGTATTTT. Protein: CAISDRGPGTDTQYF. Full variable domain (missing parts from reference TRBV19 and TRBJ2-3): DGGITQSPKYLFRKEGQNVTLSCEQNLNHDAMYWYRQDPGQGLRLIYYSQIVNDFQKGDIAEGYSVSREKKESFPLTVTSAQKNPTAFYLCAISDRGPGTDTQYFGPGTRLTVL.

The genes are TRBV6-5 and TRBJ1-2, with D unclear. Germline CDR1 reads MNHEY; CDR2 reads SVGAGI. CDR3 length: 15 amino acids. The V end was cut by 6 bases, the J end by 4 bases, with 18 bases between. CDR3 DNA sequence: TGTGCCAGCAGGATTACCGGTTTGTCAGGCTATGGCTACACCTTC. Residues: CASRITGLSGYGYTF.

This chain links TRBV7-9 with TRBJ2-3; D may be TRBD2 (7 bases). The CDR3 extends over 16 amino acids. The V and J ends lost 2 bases and 2 bases respectively, with 14 bases between them. Germline V gene data show CDR1 as SEHNR and CDR2 as FQNEAQ (reference sequence). In DNA form, the CDR3 reads TGTGCCAGCAGCTTAAGAACGGCGGGGGCCACAGATACGCAGTATTTT. As protein: CASSLRTAGATDTQYF.

The chain links TRBV14 to TRBJ1-6, with D possibly being TRBD1 (5 bases). V was shortened by 0 bases and J by 0 bases, with 12 bases between the two germline ends. The germline CDR1 and CDR2 sequences are SGHDN and FVKESK. The CDR3 consists of 18 residues. The CDR3: CASSQEWSGDSYNSPLHF. The DNA of the CDR3 is TGTGCCAGCAGCCAAGAATGGTCGGGGGACTCCTATAATTCACCCCTCCACTTT.

The V gene is TRBV2, the J gene TRBJ1-2; D is perhaps TRBD1 (5 bases). Trimming pared 10 bases from V and 3 bases from J, leaving 12 bases between. CDR3 size: 12 residues. From germline, CDR1 is SNHLY and CDR2 FYNNEI. This CDR3 is CATPGVYYGYTF. The CDR3, as DNA: TGTGCCACCCCGGGGGTGTACTATGGCTACACCTTC.

The rearrangement uses TRBV27 and TRBJ2-2; 7 bases fit TRBD1. The CDR3 length is 16 residues. Germline V lookup: CDR1 MNHEY, CDR2 SMNVEV (reference sequence). Trimming at V came to 3 bases and at J to 1 base, leaving 5 bases not matched to a gene. The CDR3 coding sequence is TGTGCCAGCAGTTTTCCGGCAGGGGGGAACACCGGGGAGCTGTTTTTT. Amino acids: CASSFPAGGNTGELFF.

The V and J genes are TRBV10-3 and TRBJ1-5; tentative D call: TRBD1 (5 bases). The CDR3 spans 16 residues. Trimming removed 3 bases at V and 10 bases at J, with 22 bases between. CDR1 and CDR2 (germline): ENHRY, SYGVKD. CDR3 residues: CAISDGGDNLISPQHF. CDR3 DNA: TGTGCCATCAGTGATGGGGGGGATAACTTAATCAGTCCCCAGCATTTT.

This clone was observed a handful of times. The V gene is TRBV6-5, the J gene TRBJ1-2; the D is unclear. Germline CDR1 is MNHEY and CDR2 is SVGAGI. Trimming pared 2 bases from V and 4 bases from J, leaving 14 bases between. The CDR3 is 15 amino acids. CDR3: CASSYGAAEAYGYTF. The DNA for the CDR3 is TGTGCCAGCAGTTACGGAGCGGCCGAAGCCTATGGCTACACCTTC.

The gene calls are TRBV29-1 and TRBJ1-2; a weak D match, TRBD1 (5 bases). The CDR3 spans 15 residues. V was pared by 7 bases and J by 5 bases, with 23 bases between. Per the germline V gene, CDR1 is SQVTM and CDR2 is ANQGSEA. The CDR3 sequence is CSDRGGASCRYGYTF. The CDR3 coding sequence is TGCAGCGACCGGGGAGGGGCTAGTTGTCGGTATGGCTACACCTTC.

This clone was observed once. The gene calls are TRBV19 and TRBJ2-7; weak D call: TRBD1 (6 bases). The length of the CDR3 is 16 residues. The V and J ends lost 5 bases and 0 bases respectively, with 17 bases between them. CDR1 is LNHDA and CDR2 is SQIVND in the germline V gene (reference sequence). CDR3 region: CASSPGFRGISYEQYF. The CDR3 nucleotides are TGTGCCAGTAGTCCAGGGTTCAGGGGAATCTCCTACGAGCAGTACTTC.

The V and J genes are TRBV7-9 and TRBJ1-1; a weak D match, TRBD1 (6 bases). The CDR3 has 15 amino acids. CDR1 SEHNR and CDR2 FQNEAQ come from the germline V gene (reference sequence). V shed 2 bases and J shed 5 bases, with 15 bases lying between them. CDR3 sequence: CASSLIGGARTEAFF. In DNA form, the CDR3 reads TGTGCCAGCAGCTTAATTGGGGGGGCGCGGACTGAAGCTTTCTTT.

This clone was recorded only once. The chain recombines TRBV10-3 with TRBJ1-5; TRBD1 matches at 7 bases. The junction had 8 bases not matched to a gene; V was cut back by 9 bases and J by 9 bases. The CDR3 extends over 12 amino acids. The germline CDR1 and CDR2 sequences are ENHRY and SYGVKD. This CDR3 is CAMRDRDGPQHF. CDR3 coding DNA: TGTGCCATGAGAGACAGGGATGGGCCCCAGCATTTT.

V gene TRBV4-1 combines with J gene TRBJ2-1; tentatively, D is TRBD2 (5 bases). Trimming removed 1 base from V and 6 bases from J, with 10 bases in between. The CDR3 runs 14 residues. Germline loops: CDR1 MGHRA, CDR2 YSYEKL. The CDR3 region is CASSQGGTSNEQFF. CDR3 bases: TGCGCCAGCAGCCAAGGGGGTACTAGCAATGAGCAGTTCTTC.

The DNA of the CDR3 is TGTGCCAGCAGCCCCCCTAGCGGGGGGAGCACAGATACGCAGTATTTT. Its protein product is CASSPPSGGSTDTQYF. The rearrangement joins TRBV5-6 to TRBJ2-3; 11 nucleotides match TRBD2. The length of the CDR3 is 16 residues. Germline V gene sequence: CDR1 SGHDT, CDR2 YYEEEE. Losses at the gene ends were 4 bases for V and 0 bases for J; bases not matched to a gene: 4.

This sequence joins TRBV29-1 and TRBJ2-5, with 10 nucleotides matching TRBD2. The J segment lost 2 bases and the V segment lost 8 bases, leaving 20 bases of the junction unmatched. The CDR3 totals 18 residues. Germline V gene lookup returns CDR1 SQVTM and CDR2 ANQGSEA. The CDR3 coding sequence is TGCAGCTCGTCGAGGGGGACTAGCGCCAACCTGATACAAGAGACCCAGTACTTC. Encoded protein: CSSSRGTSANLIQETQYF.

The chain joins TRBV2 to TRBJ2-3; D is unresolved. CDR1 and CDR2 from the germline V gene are SNHLY and FYNNEI. V gave up 10 bases and J gave up 0 bases, with 11 bases separating them. The CDR3 runs to 13 residues. In nucleotides, the CDR3 is TGTGCCATGGGTATGAGGAGCACAGATACGCAGTATTTT. Its protein is CAMGMRSTDTQYF.

The chain carries TRBV9 and TRBJ2-7; D is undetermined. Trimming pared 0 bases from V and 5 bases from J, leaving 18 bases between. Per germline, CDR1 SGDLS and CDR2 YYNGEE. There are 16 residues in the CDR3. CDR3 protein: CASSVASNQYLDEQYF. The CDR3, as DNA: TGTGCCAGCAGCGTAGCCAGTAACCAATACCTTGACGAGCAGTACTTC.

This chain joins TRBV29-1 and TRBJ1-2; possibly TRBD1 for D (5 bases). The CDR3 spans 14 residues. The V end lost 3 bases, the J end lost 4 bases, and 15 bases lay between the germline ends. Germline CDR1 and CDR2: SQVTM and ANQGSEA. CDR3 in amino acids: CSVESGPLSYGYTF. Written as DNA, the CDR3 is TGCAGCGTTGAGTCAGGGCCCCTCTCCTATGGCTACACCTTC.

This rearrangement joins TRBV5-1 to TRBJ1-3; TRBD1 is a possible D gene (5 bases). The CDR3 runs 15 residues. The germline V and J ends were trimmed by 0 bases and 4 bases, with 11 bases remaining between them. Germline CDR1 SGHRS, CDR2 YFSETQ. The CDR3, as DNA: TGCGCCAGCAGCTTGGAATTCCGGGGGGGAAACACCATATATTTT. The encoded protein is CASSLEFRGGNTIYF.

This chain links TRBV5-1 with TRBJ2-5; 7 nucleotides align to TRBD1. This CDR3 is 13 amino acids long. Germline values: CDR1 SGHRS, CDR2 YFSETQ. After removal of 4 bases from V and 4 bases from J, the junction contained 4 bases not matched to a gene. The CDR3 spells CASSPGQLETQYF. DNA of the CDR3: TGCGCCAGCAGCCCGGGACAGTTAGAGACCCAGTACTTC.

This chain joins TRBV5-1 and TRBJ1-4, with 8 bases lining up with TRBD1. V lost 0 bases and J lost 0; bases outside the gene matches: 4. Germline CDR1 is SGHRS and CDR2 is YFSETQ. The CDR3 runs to 17 residues. CDR3 amino acids: CASSLGQGTTTNEKLFF. In DNA form, the CDR3 reads TGCGCCAGCAGCTTGGGACAGGGGACCACAACTAATGAAAAACTGTTTTTT.

V usage is TRBV5-1 and J usage is TRBJ1-2, with 10 bases lining up with TRBD1. CDR1 is SGHRS, CDR2 YFSETQ, per germline. Germline trimming cut 2 bases from V and 8 bases from J; bases unmatched to any gene: 9. CDR3 length: 15 residues. For the CDR3, the DNA is TGCGCCAGCAGCTTTGGCGGGACAGGGGAAGAGGGCTACACCTTC. Its translation: CASSFGGTGEEGYTF.

The chain employs TRBV5-1 and TRBJ1-6, with D unresolved. Germline loops: CDR1 SGHRS, CDR2 YFSETQ. This CDR3 is 14 amino acids long. V lost 2 bases, J lost 4 bases, and 7 bases lay in between. CDR3 coding DNA: TGCGCCAGCAGCTTAGGGAGATATAATTCACCCCTCCACTTT. It encodes CASSLGRYNSPLHF.

The chain couples TRBV25-1 to TRBJ1-1; D unclear. CDR1 is MGHDK, CDR2 SYGVNS, per germline. The ends were cut back, 0 bases at V and 4 bases at J, with 12 bases in the middle. CDR3 length: 15 residues. The CDR3, as DNA: TGTGCCAGCAGTGAATATGGGCAGAGCACCACTGAAGCTTTCTTT. Protein sequence: CASSEYGQSTTEAFF.

The chain couples TRBV15 to TRBJ2-7, with D tentatively TRBD2 (6 bases). Germline V gene sequence: CDR1 LNHNV, CDR2 YYDKDF (reference sequence). CDR3 length: 15 residues. The ends were cut back, 4 bases at V and 1 base at J, with 14 bases in the middle. In nucleotides, the CDR3 is TGTGCCACCAGCACGAGGACGGAGGGTTCCTACGAGCAGTACTTC. Translated, it gives CATSTRTEGSYEQYF. The whole variable domain, remainder taken from reference TRBV15 and TRBJ2-7, is DAMVIQNPRYQVTQFGKPVTLSCSQTLNHNVMYWYQQKSSQAPKLLFHYYDKDFNNEADTPDNFQSRRPNTSFCFLDIRSPGLGDTAMYLCATSTRTEGSYEQYFGPGTRLTVT.

The gene calls are TRBV11-3 and TRBJ2-2; D perhaps matches TRBD2 (6 bases). CDR1 is SGHNT, CDR2 YENEEA, per germline. The ends were cut back, 4 bases at V and 6 bases at J, with 21 bases in the middle. There are 17 residues in the CDR3. The CDR3: CASSSGGTPGVPGELFF. The CDR3 coding sequence is TGTGCCAGCAGCTCGGGCGGGACCCCCGGGGTCCCCGGGGAGCTGTTTTTT.